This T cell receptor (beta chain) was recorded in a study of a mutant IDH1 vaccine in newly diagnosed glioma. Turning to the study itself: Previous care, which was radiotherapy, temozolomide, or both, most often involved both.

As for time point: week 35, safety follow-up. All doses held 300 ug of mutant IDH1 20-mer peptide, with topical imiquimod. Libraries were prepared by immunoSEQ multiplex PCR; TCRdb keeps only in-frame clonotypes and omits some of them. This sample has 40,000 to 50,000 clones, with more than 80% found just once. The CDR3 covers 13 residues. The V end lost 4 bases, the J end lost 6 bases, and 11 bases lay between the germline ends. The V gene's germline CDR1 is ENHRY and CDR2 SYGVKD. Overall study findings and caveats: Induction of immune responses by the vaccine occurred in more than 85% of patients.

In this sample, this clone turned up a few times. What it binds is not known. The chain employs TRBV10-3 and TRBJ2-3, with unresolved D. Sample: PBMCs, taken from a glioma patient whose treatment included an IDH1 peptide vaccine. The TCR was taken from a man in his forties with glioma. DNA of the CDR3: TGTGCCATCAGTGGGGTTAGTGCGGATACGCAGTATTTT. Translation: CAISGVSADTQYF.